This T cell receptor (beta chain) was documented in a study of T cell responses to AZD1222 COVID-19 vaccine. Study-wide points: It was only 6 or 7 AZD1222 recipients who were seropositive at baseline. Most donors were white British and more were female, and clonal diversity was possibly underestimated. Repertoire samples came only from after the peak T cell response.

Notes on this clone: What it binds is not known.

Sequencing was performed with immunoSEQ multiplex PCR; in TCRdb, only in-frame clones are kept and a portion is missing. The sample carries some 150,000 clones, 88% recorded once. The V gene lost 3 bases and the J gene lost 0 bases, with 12 bases spanning the gap. Germline-derived CDR1 and CDR2 are LNHDA and SQIVND (reference sequence). This CDR3 comprises 16 residues. The chain combines TRBV19 with TRBJ1-5, with D unclear. This receptor was identified in an adult in good health. The sample here was peripheral blood, taken on day 0 of AZD1222 vaccination. The CDR3 DNA reads TGTGCCAGTAGTATTTCTGGATCCAATAGCAATCAGCCCCAGCATTTT. It is translated as CASSISGSNSNQPQHF.